Each of the 28 T cell receptor beta chains below was sequenced from the same sample in a study of blood T cell repertoires in COVID-19. Sequencing used immunoSEQ multiplex PCR; TCRdb keeps in-frame clones, though not all of them. The profile shows about 100,000 clones, approximately 91% of them singletons. The sequenced sample consisted of peripheral blood. These receptors were collected from a man in his forties or fifties with active COVID-19.

V is TRBV2 and J is TRBJ2-7; D gene uncertain. The CDR3 has 14 residues. V lost 2 bases, J lost 1 base, and 9 bases lay in between. Germline CDR1 reads SNHLY; CDR2 reads FYNNEI. As DNA, the CDR3 is TGTGCCAGCAGTGAATTCGAGATTTCCTACGAGCAGTACGTC. It codes for CASSEFEISYEQYV.

This clone was picked up one time. Other DNA sequences within the sample encode an identical CDR3. The chain carries TRBV3-1 (or the pseudogene TRBV3-2) and TRBJ1-5; 9 bases line up with TRBD1. With V trimmed by 5 bases and J by 4 bases, 0 bases remained unmatched. Germline V gives CDR1 LGHDT, CDR2 YNNKEL (reference sequence). The CDR3 has 13 amino acids. In nucleotides, the CDR3 is TGTGCCAGCAGCGGGACAGGGAATCAGCCCCAGCATTTT. This sequence encodes CASSGTGNQPQHF.

The genes are TRBV10-3 and TRBJ2-1; 7 positions agree with TRBD1. This CDR3 region has 15 residues. V lost 6 bases to trimming and J lost 0 bases; unmatched junction nucleotides: 5. CDR1 and CDR2 from the germline V gene are ENHRY and SYGVKD. In DNA form, the CDR3 reads TGTGCCATCAGCGACCGGGACAGCTCCTACAATGAGCAGTTCTTC. Translating gives CAISDRDSSYNEQFF.

This clone is a singleton in its sample. The chain carries TRBV7-2 and TRBJ2-1; TRBD2 aligns across 10 bases. After removal of 1 base from V and 7 bases from J, the junction contained 10 bases not matched to a gene. Per the germline V gene, CDR1 is SGHTA and CDR2 is FQGNSA. There are 17 residues in the CDR3. CDR3 in amino acids: CASSLEHLAGVGNEQFF. CDR3 in DNA: TGTGCCAGCAGCTTAGAACACCTAGCGGGAGTCGGGAATGAGCAGTTCTTC.

The chain joins TRBV19 to TRBJ1-5; the match to TRBD1 covers 7 bases. The CDR3 runs 14 residues. J gave up 7 bases and V 9 bases, and 12 bases lay outside the gene matches. Germline CDR1 is LNHDA and CDR2 is SQIVND (reference sequence). CDR3 residues: CASRQGPVWQPQHF. The CDR3, as DNA: TGTGCCAGCCGACAGGGCCCCGTTTGGCAGCCCCAGCATTTT.

V gene TRBV15 combines with J gene TRBJ1-1; 7 bases align to TRBD1. The CDR3 is 14 residues long. Germline loops: CDR1 LNHNV, CDR2 YYDKDF (reference sequence). Trimming at V came to 4 bases and at J to 6 bases, leaving 8 bases not matched to a gene. CDR3 nucleotides: TGTGCCACCAGCAATTGGACAGGAGTCGCTGAAGCTTTCTTT. It encodes CATSNWTGVAEAFF.

V gene TRBV5-8 combines with J gene TRBJ1-2; no clear D. The CDR3 spans 14 residues. Trimming cost V 2 bases and J 1 base, with 9 bases left between them. Germline loops: CDR1 SGHTS, CDR2 YDEGEE. CDR3 sequence reads: CASSLTEFNYGYTF. The CDR3 nucleotides are TGTGCCAGCAGCTTAACCGAGTTTAACTATGGCTACACCTTC.

The chain is built from TRBV15 and TRBJ1-6; no firm D call. Germline V lookup: CDR1 LNHNV, CDR2 YYDKDF (reference sequence). This CDR3 is built from 9 residues. The ends were cut back, 5 bases at V and 12 bases at J, with 2 bases in the middle. The CDR3 is CATSQPLHF. Written as DNA, the CDR3 is TGTGCCACCAGCCAACCCCTCCACTTT.

The rearrangement uses TRBV6-5 and TRBJ1-2; 8 bases line up with TRBD1. Germline V gives CDR1 MNHEY, CDR2 SVGAGI. This CDR3 comprises 12 residues. V shed 6 bases and J 7 bases; nucleotides not matched to a gene: 4. The CDR3: CASSIRGLGYTF. In nucleotides, the CDR3 is TGTGCCAGCAGCATCAGGGGGCTTGGCTACACCTTC.

The chain employs TRBV18 and TRBJ1-1, with 10 bases lining up with TRBD1. This CDR3 region has 18 residues. Trimming removed 3 bases from V and 6 bases from J; junction bases left unmatched: 16. Germline CDR1 KGHSH, CDR2 LQKENI. The CDR3 DNA reads TGTGCCAGCTCACCTCTAACCGGGACAGGGGATGCAAGGGCTGAAGCTTTCTTT. It specifies CASSPLTGTGDARAEAFF.

The chain employs TRBV5-1 and TRBJ2-5; a possible D gene is TRBD1 (5 bases). Germline V lookup: CDR1 SGHRS, CDR2 YFSETQ. This CDR3 has 13 amino acids. V was cut by 5 bases and J by 5 bases, with 13 bases left in between. CDR3 bases: TGCGCCAGCAGTGGTAACTACAGGGAGACCCAGTACTTC. Its protein product is CASSGNYRETQYF.

The CDR3 DNA follows: TGTGCCAGCAGTGAGGCTAGCGGGCGCGAACCCTACAATGAGCAGTTCTTC. Encoded protein: CASSEASGREPYNEQFF. The V call is TRBV2, the J call TRBJ2-1, with TRBD2 matching over 8 bases. Germline V lookup: CDR1 SNHLY, CDR2 FYNNEI. After removal of 3 bases from V and 2 bases from J, the junction contained 9 bases not matched to a gene. This CDR3 spans 17 amino acids.

This chain joins TRBV2 and TRBJ1-2, with 8 bases that match TRBD1. Losses at the gene ends were 7 bases for V and 2 bases for J; bases not matched to a gene: 9. The CDR3 runs 15 residues. CDR1 is SNHLY and CDR2 is FYNNEI in the germline V gene. CDR3 in amino acids: CASNVNRQGNYGYTF. In DNA, the CDR3 is TGTGCCAGCAACGTTAATAGACAGGGGAACTATGGCTACACCTTC.

The rearrangement uses TRBV6-5 and TRBJ1-1; maybe TRBD1 (5 bases). Trimming left V 4 bases short and J 2 bases short, with 14 bases between. The CDR3 length is 15 residues. Germline-derived CDR1 and CDR2 are MNHEY and SVGAGI. This chain's CDR3 is CASSSLQGGNTEAFF. CDR3 nucleotides: TGTGCCAGCAGTTCCCTTCAGGGAGGAAACACTGAAGCTTTCTTT.

This chain connects TRBV4-1 to TRBJ1-2, with 11 bases that match TRBD1. J was trimmed by 6 bases and V by 0 bases; bases with no gene match: 6. Germline V gene lookup returns CDR1 MGHRA and CDR2 YSYEKL. This CDR3 region has 16 residues. CDR3: CASSQDRTGGGDGYTF. The CDR3, as DNA: TGCGCCAGCAGCCAAGATAGGACAGGGGGCGGAGATGGCTACACCTTC.

The chain combines TRBV6-5 with TRBJ1-5; a weak D match, TRBD1 (5 bases). The CDR3 extends over 16 amino acids. Germline assignment: CDR1 MNHEY and CDR2 SVGAGI. The V gene lost 4 bases and the J gene lost 0 bases, with 13 bases spanning the gap. The CDR3 reads CASSSNRFGSNQPQHF. Written as DNA, the CDR3 is TGTGCCAGCAGTTCTAACAGGTTCGGTAGCAATCAGCCCCAGCATTTT.

The genes are TRBV5-4 and TRBJ2-1, with D unresolved. CDR1 and CDR2 from the germline V gene are SGHNT and YYREEE (reference sequence). The CDR3 is 15 residues long. Between the trimmed V and J ends, which lost 2 bases and 0 bases, there was a span of 9 bases. The CDR3 protein is CASSFSLSSYNEQFF. The CDR3 DNA follows: TGTGCCAGCAGCTTTTCCCTGAGCTCCTACAATGAGCAGTTCTTC.

This chain connects TRBV5-1 to TRBJ1-4; D is unresolved. The CDR3 covers 18 residues. Germline-derived CDR1 and CDR2 are SGHRS and YFSETQ. The V end lost 0 bases, the J end lost 3 bases, and 18 bases lay between the germline ends. CDR3 in DNA: TGCGCCAGCAGCTTGGCCGGAGGAGGCCTCGGAGCTAATGAAAAACTGTTTTTT. It is translated as CASSLAGGGLGANEKLFF.

The chain joins TRBV30 to TRBJ1-1; 7 nucleotides align to TRBD1. CDR3 length: 15 amino acids. Germline trimming cut 5 bases from V and 0 bases from J; bases unmatched to any gene: 9. Germline-derived CDR1 and CDR2 are GTSNPN and SVGIG (reference sequence). The CDR3 DNA sequence: TGTGCCTGGCGTAATAACAGGGGCCTGAACACTGAAGCTTTCTTT. This encodes CAWRNNRGLNTEAFF.

The J gene is TRBJ1-6, the V gene TRBV27; TRBD1 agrees at 11 bases. CDR1 MNHEY and CDR2 SMNVEV come from the germline V gene (reference sequence). Unmatched junction bases numbered 4, after V lost 3 bases and J lost 9 bases. The CDR3 loop spans 15 amino acids. This chain's CDR3 is CASSFWTGGTSPLHF. CDR3 DNA: TGTGCCAGCAGTTTCTGGACAGGGGGCACTTCACCCCTCCACTTT.

The chain combines TRBV7-8 with TRBJ1-4, with D maybe TRBD1 (5 bases). Trimming left V 5 bases short and J 7 bases short, with 23 bases between. Germline V lookup: CDR1 SGHVS, CDR2 FQNEAQ. The CDR3 runs to 17 residues. The CDR3 region is CASSPQVGEGLVEKLFF. CDR3 coding DNA: TGTGCCAGCAGCCCACAGGTCGGGGAGGGGCTGGTTGAAAAACTGTTTTTT.

This CDR3 reads CASSLGQGANTEAFF. As DNA, the CDR3 is TGTGCCAGCAGCCTCGGACAGGGGGCGAACACTGAAGCTTTCTTT. V is TRBV7-9 and J is TRBJ1-1, with 11 positions matching TRBD1. Losses at the gene ends were 5 bases for V and 1 base for J; bases not matched to a gene: 3. The germline CDR1 and CDR2 sequences are SEHNR and FQNEAQ (reference sequence). The CDR3 has 15 amino acids.

The rearrangement joins TRBV27 to TRBJ1-1, with TRBD1 matching 7 bases. Germline V gene data show CDR1 as MNHEY and CDR2 as SMNVEV (reference sequence). Unmatched junction bases numbered 6, after V lost 3 bases and J lost 11 bases. The CDR3 loop spans 12 amino acids. This chain's CDR3 is CASSFLGGDAFF. The CDR3 bases are TGTGCCAGCAGTTTTTTAGGGGGCGATGCTTTCTTT.

This chain links TRBV28 with TRBJ2-2, with D tentatively TRBD2 (6 bases). The length of the CDR3 is 14 residues. The V gene lost 3 bases and the J gene lost 4 bases, with 9 bases spanning the gap. Germline V gene data show CDR1 as MDHEN and CDR2 as SYDVKM. CDR3 in amino acids: CASSLGGRTGELFF. CDR3 DNA sequence: TGTGCCAGCAGTTTGGGGGGTCGCACCGGGGAGCTGTTTTTT.

The chain links TRBV7-2 to TRBJ1-1, with TRBD1 matching over 8 bases. CDR1 is SGHTA, CDR2 FQGNSA, per germline. J lost 5 bases, V lost 5 bases, and 7 bases had no gene match. This CDR3 contains 14 residues. CDR3 region: CASSPGTGRTEAFF. The CDR3 bases are TGTGCCAGCAGCCCGGGGACAGGTCGGACTGAAGCTTTCTTT. Variable domain in full (rest from reference TRBV7-2 and TRBJ1-1): GAGVSQSPSNKVTEKGKDVELRCDPISGHTALYWYRQSLGQGLEFLIYFQGNSAPDKSGLPSDRFSAERTGGSVSTLTIQRTQQEDSAVYLCASSPGTGRTEAFFGQGTRLTVV.

V usage is TRBV5-6 and J usage is TRBJ2-5, with TRBD2 matching over 9 bases. Germline V gene sequence: CDR1 SGHDT, CDR2 YYEEEE. The CDR3 sequence is 14 residues long. V gave up 2 bases and J gave up 7 bases; unmatched junction bases: 6. CDR3 region: CASSFGGGAWTQYF. The CDR3 DNA reads as TGTGCCAGCAGCTTCGGCGGGGGGGCCTGGACCCAGTACTTC.

The chain joins TRBV18 to TRBJ2-1; 11 bases agree with TRBD2. CDR1 KGHSH and CDR2 LQKENI come from the germline V gene. V shed 3 bases and J 5 bases; nucleotides not matched to a gene: 3. The CDR3 sequence is 15 residues long. The CDR3 reads CASSPELAGDNEQFF. CDR3 coding DNA: TGTGCCAGCTCACCTGAACTAGCGGGAGACAATGAGCAGTTCTTC.

This clone came up once. The chain carries TRBV2 and TRBJ1-6, with D tentatively TRBD1 (6 bases). The CDR3 consists of 14 residues. CDR1 and CDR2 from the germline V gene are SNHLY and FYNNEI. Trimming left V 5 bases short and J 9 bases short, with 14 bases between. This CDR3 reads CASSTDRGGSPLHF. The CDR3, as DNA: TGTGCCAGCAGTACGGACAGAGGGGGTTCACCCCTCCACTTT.